The rows below give T cell receptor beta chains drawn from one sample of a study of blood T cell repertoires in COVID-19. Measured with immunoSEQ multiplex PCR; TCRdb has only the in-frame clones, and not every one. The sample lists approximately 59,000 clones; 81% were seen once. Specimen: peripheral blood. All receptors derive from a man older than 75 with acute or convalescent COVID-19. CDR3s leave out the opening cysteine and the closing phenylalanine or tryptophan. The order of the fields is J gene, V gene, CDR3 protein.

TRBJ2-5	TRBV4-1	ASSQLSGRLQETQY
TRBJ1-5	TRBV15	ATSRPGYVQPQH
TRBJ2-3	TRBV3-1/TRBV3-2	ASSQGASGQKDTQY
TRBJ2-5	TRBV18	ASSNWGQGTETQY
TRBJ2-7	TRBV5-5	ASSLTGDSYEQY
TRBJ1-2	TRBV19	ASRESYSGYT
TRBJ1-5	TRBV19	ASRPQTGMNQPQH
TRBJ1-4	TRBV7-2	ASSPLEVFTNEKLF
TRBJ1-2	TRBV7-2	ASSSGQFYGYT
TRBJ2-5	TRBV30	AWRPSGETQY
TRBJ1-1	TRBV18	ASSPAINTEAF
TRBJ2-7	TRBV7-2	ASSLDGGIYSYEQY
TRBJ1-5	TRBV19	ASSITQGRQPQH
TRBJ1-2	TRBV3-1/TRBV3-2	ASSQGAPLNYGYT
TRBJ1-6	TRBV7-3	ASGQSEGTPLH
TRBJ2-1	TRBV9	ASSPSGRHNEQF
TRBJ2-1	TRBV7-9	ASSLGAVVGLGEQF
TRBJ2-1	TRBV12-3/TRBV12-4	ASSLGGEQF
TRBJ2-7	TRBV7-3	ASSRSGSGDEQY
TRBJ1-4	TRBV5-5	ASSLVRRGSEKLF
TRBJ1-2	TRBV27	ASGFRQGNGYT
TRBJ1-3	TRBV3-1/TRBV3-2	ASSRAALPPSGNTIY
TRBJ1-3	TRBV5-1	ASSFTGGGNTIY